A single sample gave rise to the 18 T cell receptor beta chains below, sequenced in a study of OX40 agonist ivuxolimab in advanced cancers. Assay: immunoSEQ multiplex PCR; the TCRdb copy retains only in-frame clones and omits some. The sample consists of fewer than 75,000 clones, about 87% of them appearing once. Sequencing was performed on CD4+ or CD8+ T cells sorted from blood, taken in a trial of the OX40 agonist ivuxolimab. These receptors all come from an adult with an advanced solid tumor such as melanoma, head and neck, liver or kidney cancer.

The chain carries TRBV5-1 and TRBJ2-1; D is ambiguous. Germline CDR1 reads SGHRS; CDR2 reads YFSETQ. The CDR3 loop spans 13 amino acids. Trimming shortened V by 5 bases and J by 2 bases, and 8 bases separated the two germline ends. CDR3 bases: TGCGCCAGCAGGGAAGGGACCTACAATGAGCAGTTCTTC. It yields the protein CASREGTYNEQFF.

This chain connects TRBV19 to TRBJ1-2; 7 bases line up with TRBD1. This CDR3 is built from 14 residues. V shed 4 bases, J shed 1 base, and the junction held 3 bases outside the gene matches. Germline loops: CDR1 LNHDA, CDR2 SQIVND (reference sequence). The CDR3 loop reads CASSRRDSNYGYTF. The CDR3 DNA sequence: TGTGCCAGTAGTAGACGGGACAGTAACTATGGCTACACCTTC.

The gene calls are TRBV11-2 and TRBJ2-7; a weak D match, TRBD1 (6 bases). This CDR3 has 15 amino acids. V was shortened by 2 bases and J by 5 bases, with 16 bases between the two germline ends. Germline V gene sequence: CDR1 SGHAT, CDR2 FQNNGV. CDR3: CASSLSGQSRHEQYF. The CDR3 DNA reads TGTGCCAGCAGCTTATCAGGACAGTCTCGTCACGAGCAGTACTTC.

This chain links TRBV9 with TRBJ2-7; 11 nucleotides agree with TRBD1. The CDR3 extends over 15 amino acids. The V segment lost 2 bases and the J segment 3 bases; nucleotides outside the gene matches: 4. The germline gives CDR1 SGDLS, CDR2 YYNGEE. The CDR3 nucleotides are TGTGCCAGCAGCGTCGGGACAGGGGGGTTCTACGAGCAGTACTTC. This sequence encodes CASSVGTGGFYEQYF.

The chain recombines TRBV6-1 with TRBJ2-7, with a weak D call TRBD2 (5 bases). CDR3 length equals 11 residues. V was shortened by 11 bases and J by 2 bases, with 10 bases between the two germline ends. Germline-derived CDR1 and CDR2 are MNHNS and SASEGT. CDR3 loop: CAVGSAYEQYF. In DNA form, the CDR3 reads TGTGCCGTTGGGAGCGCCTACGAGCAGTACTTC.

This chain joins TRBV2 and TRBJ1-1; D might be TRBD1 (5 bases). The CDR3 sequence is 15 residues long. V gave up 9 bases and J gave up 4 bases, with 21 bases separating them. Germline V gives CDR1 SNHLY, CDR2 FYNNEI. In nucleotides, the CDR3 is TGTGCCAGAGGCGCTTCCGGGGCCTTGGGCACTGAAGCTTTCTTT. The encoded protein is CARGASGALGTEAFF.

The CDR3 spells CATSAEAAGEREQYF. The CDR3, as DNA: TGTGCCACCAGCGCTGAGGCCGCGGGAGAAAGGGAGCAGTACTTC. This rearrangement joins TRBV15 to TRBJ2-7, with 7 bases lining up with TRBD2. The CDR3 covers 15 residues. Per the germline V gene, CDR1 is LNHNV and CDR2 is YYDKDF (reference sequence). V gave up 5 bases and J gave up 7 bases; unmatched junction bases: 14. The full variable domain, its missing parts supplied by reference TRBV15 and TRBJ2-7, is DAMVIQNPRYQVTQFGKPVTLSCSQTLNHNVMYWYQQKSSQAPKLLFHYYDKDFNNEADTPDNFQSRRPNTSFCFLDIRSPGLGDTAMYLCATSAEAAGEREQYFGPGTRLTVT.

The chain joins TRBV6-1 to TRBJ1-1; 8 bases are shared with TRBD1. Germline V gives CDR1 MNHNS, CDR2 SASEGT. This CDR3 comprises 11 residues. Trimming took 6 bases from V and 12 from J; bases not matched to a gene: 6. CDR3 in amino acids: CASSAQGVTFF. As DNA, the CDR3 is TGTGCCAGCAGCGCACAGGGGGTTACTTTCTTT.

The chain carries TRBV5-6 and TRBJ2-1; possibly TRBD1 for D (5 bases). The CDR3 is made up of 14 amino acids. From germline, CDR1 is SGHDT and CDR2 YYEEEE. Deletions cut 0 bases from V and 7 bases from J, with 11 bases between. This chain's CDR3 is CASSLGQNPNEQFF. The CDR3 nucleotides read TGTGCCAGCAGCTTGGGACAGAATCCAAATGAGCAGTTCTTC.

The V gene is TRBV19, the J gene TRBJ2-1; TRBD2 aligns across 7 bases. The CDR3 sequence is 15 residues long. J was trimmed by 3 bases and V by 5 bases; bases with no gene match: 7. In germline, CDR1 is LNHDA, CDR2 SQIVND (reference sequence). CDR3 sequence reads: CASSPRGGSYNEQFF. The CDR3 DNA reads as TGTGCCAGTAGTCCCCGCGGCGGGAGCTACAATGAGCAGTTCTTC.

The rearrangement joins TRBV5-5 to TRBJ2-7; 11 bases match TRBD2. The CDR3 sequence is 16 residues long. The V and J ends lost 2 bases and 1 base, in that order; junction bases with no gene match: 5. Germline CDR1 and CDR2: SGHKS and YYEKEE (reference sequence). CDR3 in amino acids: CASSLPRLAGSYEQYF. CDR3 bases: TGTGCCAGCAGCTTACCCCGACTAGCGGGATCCTACGAGCAGTACTTC.

The chain couples TRBV6-6 to TRBJ2-1; 9 positions match TRBD2. CDR1 is MNHNY and CDR2 is SVGAGI in the germline V gene (reference sequence). Trimming took 2 bases from V and 9 from J; bases not matched to a gene: 8. The CDR3 spans 15 residues. The DNA of the CDR3 is TGTGCCAGCAGTTACGCGTCTAGCGGGACGGCTGAGCAGTTCTTC. Its translation is CASSYASSGTAEQFF.

The rearrangement joins TRBV5-1 to TRBJ1-4; D not certain. Trimming took off 5 bases at V and 4 bases at J, with 12 bases between the two ends. CDR1 is SGHRS, CDR2 YFSETQ, per germline. This CDR3 comprises 14 residues. DNA of the CDR3: TGCGCCAGCAGATCCCAAGTCGATAATGAAAAACTGTTTTTT. Encoded protein: CASRSQVDNEKLFF.

The rearrangement uses TRBV2 and TRBJ2-1; D gene ambiguous. Per germline, CDR1 SNHLY and CDR2 FYNNEI. This CDR3 contains 11 residues. The germline V and J ends were trimmed by 7 bases and 4 bases, with 5 bases remaining between them. CDR3 in DNA: TGTGCCAGCATAGATTACAATGAGCAGTTCTTC. This codes for CASIDYNEQFF.

This chain connects TRBV5-5 to TRBJ2-3; D not certain. Trimming pared 0 bases from V and 2 bases from J, leaving 10 bases between. CDR1 and CDR2 (germline): SGHKS, YYEKEE (reference sequence). The CDR3 loop spans 15 amino acids. The CDR3 coding sequence is TGTGCCAGCAGCTTGGATCCAACCAACACAGATACGCAGTATTTT. Amino acid sequence: CASSLDPTNTDTQYF.

The gene calls are TRBV2 and TRBJ2-4; 7 nucleotides align to TRBD1. Germline lookup yields CDR1 SNHLY and CDR2 FYNNEI. V dropped 5 bases and J dropped 5; count of bases not matched to a gene: 9. CDR3 length equals 15 residues. CDR3 sequence (DNA): TGTGCCAGCAGTAATTACAGGGGTCGCGAAAACATTCAGTACTTC. The encoded protein is CASSNYRGRENIQYF.

The gene calls are TRBV10-3 and TRBJ1-2; TRBD1 might be the D (5 bases). V lost 6 bases and J 0 bases, leaving 11 bases between the germline ends. The germline V gene encodes CDR1 ENHRY and CDR2 SYGVKD. The CDR3 runs 14 residues. CDR3 DNA sequence: TGTGCCATCAGGTCCGACAGATCTAACTATGGCTACACCTTC. Translating it yields CAIRSDRSNYGYTF.

The genes are TRBV19 and TRBJ1-2; D is uncertain. V was trimmed by 3 bases and J by 5 bases, leaving 7 bases between them. Germline CDR1 LNHDA, CDR2 SQIVND (reference sequence). This CDR3 is built from 12 residues. The CDR3 loop reads CASSMRDYGYTF. The CDR3 coding sequence is TGTGCCAGTAGTATGCGGGATTATGGCTACACCTTC.